This T cell receptor beta chain was profiled in a study of T-cell memory formation after mild COVID-19. Whole-study findings and limits: Clones which contracted sat mainly in CM and EM if CD4+, and in EMRA if CD8+.

This clonotype has just a few counts. As yet, its antigen is unknown. The CDR3 extends over 14 amino acids. V was pared by 0 bases and J by 1 base, with 6 bases between. CDR1 is LGHNA and CDR2 is YSLEER in the germline V gene. After 5'RACE with constant-segment primers, TCR alpha and TCR beta cDNA libraries carrying sample barcodes and UMIs were obtained. In TCRdb, the 5' RACE reads were re-called with MiXCR into one record per CDR3 protein. The table shows around 190,000 distinct CDR3 sequences, with approximately 18% occurring only once. The specimen was PBMCs or a T cell subset sorted from them (not recorded which). This TCR was sampled from a man aged 18-30 years who had mild COVID-19 (a few samples of this study predate the infection). Cell type and time point are not known. The rearrangement joins TRBV4-3 to TRBJ1-1; no clear D gene. CDR3 in DNA: TGCGCCAGCAGCCAAGAGCTGGGGAACACTGAAGCTTTCTTT. Translating gives CASSQELGNTEAFF.